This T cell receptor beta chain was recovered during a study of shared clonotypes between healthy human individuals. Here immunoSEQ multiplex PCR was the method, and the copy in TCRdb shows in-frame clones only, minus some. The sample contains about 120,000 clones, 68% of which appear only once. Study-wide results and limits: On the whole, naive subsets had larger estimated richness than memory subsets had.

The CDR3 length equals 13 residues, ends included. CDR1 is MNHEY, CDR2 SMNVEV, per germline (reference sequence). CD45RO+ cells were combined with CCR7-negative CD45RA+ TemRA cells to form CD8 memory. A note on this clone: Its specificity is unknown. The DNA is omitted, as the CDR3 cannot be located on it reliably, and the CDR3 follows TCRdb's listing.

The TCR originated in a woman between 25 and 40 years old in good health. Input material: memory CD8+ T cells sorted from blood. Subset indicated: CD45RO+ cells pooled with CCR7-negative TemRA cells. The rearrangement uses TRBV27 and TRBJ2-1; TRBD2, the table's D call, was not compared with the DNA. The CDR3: CASSLGTGNEQFF.